These 19 T cell receptor beta chains originate from one sample sequenced in a study of blood T cell repertoires in COVID-19. The data were produced by immunoSEQ multiplex PCR, yet TCRdb's version contains in-frame clones alone and is incomplete. Counted here are 60,000 to 85,000 clones, under 95% occurring once; the ten biggest clones make up 1.4% to 1.5%. The source material was peripheral blood. These receptors were collected from a man in his forties or fifties with acute or convalescent COVID-19.

Written as DNA, the CDR3 is TGTGCCAGCAGCTTAGTGTCGCTAGCGGGGACCGGGGAGCTGTTTTTT. Protein sequence: CASSLVSLAGTGELFF. The chain joins TRBV7-2 to TRBJ2-2; 9 nucleotides agree with TRBD2. Germline assignment: CDR1 SGHTA and CDR2 FQGNSA. The CDR3 runs 16 residues. The J segment lost 5 bases and the V segment lost 1 base, leaving 5 bases of the junction unmatched.

Only a few counts were recorded for this clone. The V gene is TRBV12-3 or TRBV12-4, the J gene TRBJ1-2; D gene ambiguous. V lost 6 bases and J 6 bases, leaving 14 bases between the germline ends. The CDR3 consists of 13 residues. The CDR3 loop reads CASSPTWSDGYTF. The CDR3 region has the DNA TGTGCCAGCAGCCCAACATGGAGCGATGGCTACACCTTC.

CDR3 nucleotide sequence: TGTGCCAGCTCACCTTATCAGGGGGAATCGGGCTATGGCTACACCTTC. Its translation: CASSPYQGESGYGYTF. The gene calls are TRBV18 and TRBJ1-2; TRBD1 agrees at 7 bases. J gave up 4 bases and V 3 bases, and 11 bases lay outside the gene matches. The germline V gene has CDR1 KGHSH and CDR2 LQKENI. The CDR3 sequence is 16 residues long.

The chain links TRBV3-1 (or the pseudogene TRBV3-2) to TRBJ2-5; a possible D gene is TRBD1 (5 bases). The germline V and J ends were trimmed by 0 bases and 5 bases, with 7 bases remaining between them. In germline, CDR1 is LGHDT, CDR2 YNNKEL (reference sequence). The CDR3 is 13 residues long. The CDR3 DNA reads as TGTGCCAGCAGCCAAGATTGGGGCGAGACCCAGTACTTC. Translating gives CASSQDWGETQYF.

This clone was seen a handful of times. This chain connects TRBV23-1 to TRBJ1-5; D ambiguous. TRBV23-1 is an ORF, with its function uncertain. The CDR3 covers 14 residues. V gave up 4 bases and J gave up 0 bases, with 7 bases separating them. The CDR3 is CASSRGNSNQPQHF. The CDR3 DNA sequence: TGCGCCAGCAGTCGAGGAAATAGCAATCAGCCCCAGCATTTT.

This chain connects TRBV28 to TRBJ2-7; 9 nucleotides match TRBD2. The ends lost 3 bases at V and 6 bases at J; junction bases unmatched: 6. Germline CDR1 MDHEN, CDR2 SYDVKM. CDR3 size: 14 residues. The chain's CDR3 is CASSFPGLATEQYF. CDR3 DNA sequence: TGTGCCAGCAGTTTTCCGGGACTAGCAACCGAGCAGTACTTC.

This clone has more than one count but fewer than ten. The rearrangement joins TRBV2 to TRBJ2-2; 7 bases line up with TRBD2. Unmatched junction bases numbered 9, after V lost 5 bases and J lost 6 bases. The length of the CDR3 is 15 residues. Germline CDR1 is SNHLY and CDR2 is FYNNEI. The CDR3 loop reads CASSPLAGVAGELFF. In nucleotides, the CDR3 is TGTGCCAGCAGTCCGCTTGCGGGAGTAGCCGGGGAGCTGTTTTTT.

The chain couples TRBV7-9 to TRBJ2-1; weak D call: TRBD2 (5 bases). V lost 1 base to trimming and J lost 5 bases, with 6 bases between them. The germline V gene has CDR1 SEHNR and CDR2 FQNEAQ (reference sequence). The CDR3 contains 13 residues. The CDR3 DNA is TGTGCCAGCAGCTTAGGAGCGGACAATGAGCAGTTCTTC. It encodes CASSLGADNEQFF.

The genes are TRBV28 and TRBJ2-5; TRBD2 is a possible D gene (5 bases). CDR1 and CDR2 (germline): MDHEN, SYDVKM. The CDR3 is made up of 14 amino acids. The V and J ends lost 6 bases and 2 bases respectively, with 13 bases between them. The CDR3 DNA sequence: TGTGCCAGCAGCCTCGGGAACTCACAAGAGACCCAGTACTTC. It yields the protein CASSLGNSQETQYF.

The genes are TRBV7-9 and TRBJ1-1; D might be TRBD1 (6 bases). There are 12 residues in the CDR3. CDR1 is SEHNR, CDR2 FQNEAQ, per germline (reference sequence). V lost 5 bases and J 7 bases, leaving 11 bases between the germline ends. The CDR3 here is CASSRSGVEAFF. CDR3 sequence (DNA): TGTGCCAGCAGCCGATCAGGGGTTGAAGCTTTCTTT.

V gene TRBV7-2 combines with J gene TRBJ1-2, with a weak D call TRBD1 (5 bases). V lost 1 base, J lost 2 bases, and 8 bases lay in between. This CDR3 has 14 amino acids. Germline V gene lookup returns CDR1 SGHTA and CDR2 FQGNSA. The CDR3 loop is CASSLVPGNYGYTF. The CDR3 DNA is TGTGCCAGCAGCTTAGTGCCAGGGAACTATGGCTACACCTTC.

This chain joins TRBV19 and TRBJ2-4, with D perhaps TRBD2 (5 bases). This CDR3 spans 13 amino acids. V shed 7 bases and J shed 5 bases, with 12 bases lying between them. Germline V gene lookup returns CDR1 LNHDA and CDR2 SQIVND (reference sequence). The CDR3 protein is CASTPGGQNIQYF. CDR3 nucleotide sequence: TGTGCCAGTACCCCAGGAGGACAAAACATTCAGTACTTC.

The chain recombines TRBV4-2 with TRBJ2-5; 9 bases align to TRBD2. There are 16 residues in the CDR3. V lost 1 base and J lost 1; bases outside the gene matches: 4. Germline lookup yields CDR1 LGHNA and CDR2 YNFKEQ. The CDR3 is CASSQVGGGVQETQYF. For the CDR3, the DNA is TGTGCCAGCAGCCAAGTTGGCGGGGGGGTCCAAGAGACCCAGTACTTC.

The V call is TRBV5-1, the J call TRBJ2-2, with 7 bases matching TRBD2. CDR1 and CDR2 (germline): SGHRS, YFSETQ. The length of the CDR3 is 15 residues. The junction had 3 bases not matched to a gene; V was cut back by 4 bases and J by 0 bases. CDR3 nucleotide sequence: TGCGCCAGCAGCCTGGGACTAACGAACACCGGGGAGCTGTTTTTT. Its protein is CASSLGLTNTGELFF.

The chain couples TRBV4-2 to TRBJ2-1; 8 bases align to TRBD2. The V segment lost 0 bases and the J segment 6 bases; nucleotides outside the gene matches: 7. The CDR3 runs to 16 residues. Germline CDR1 LGHNA, CDR2 YNFKEQ. The CDR3 coding sequence is TGTGCCAGCAGCCAAGAGTCTAGCGGGCGGGTCAATGAGCAGTTCTTC. Amino acid sequence: CASSQESSGRVNEQFF.

The table lists this clone with a count of one. The CDR3 DNA is TGTGCCAGCAGTTCGCGACAGGGGGCATTAGATACGCAGTATTTT. Encoded protein: CASSSRQGALDTQYF. J is TRBJ2-3 and V is TRBV6-2 or TRBV6-3; 10 nucleotides agree with TRBD1. Germline V gene lookup returns CDR1 MNHEY and CDR2 SVGEGT. This CDR3 contains 15 residues. Germline trimming cut 4 bases from V and 5 bases from J; bases unmatched to any gene: 6.

This clone was counted a single time. V usage is TRBV19 and J usage is TRBJ1-6; no firm D call. V lost 6 bases and J lost 8, with 5 bases in between. The CDR3 covers 11 residues. In germline, CDR1 is LNHDA, CDR2 SQIVND (reference sequence). This CDR3 is CASRGDSPLHF. The CDR3 DNA sequence: TGTGCCAGTAGGGGCGATTCACCCCTCCACTTT.

This clone was counted a single time. The V call is TRBV13, the J call TRBJ2-3; 7 bases match TRBD1. Germline loops: CDR1 PRHDT, CDR2 FYEKMQ (reference sequence). V lost 1 base and J lost 0; bases outside the gene matches: 1. The CDR3 consists of 15 residues. The CDR3 nucleotides are TGTGCCAGCAGCTTAGAGACAGGGAGCACAGATACGCAGTATTTT. It specifies CASSLETGSTDTQYF. Looking up the rest from reference TRBV13 and TRBJ2-3 gives the full variable domain: AAGVIQSPRHLIKEKRETATLKCYPIPRHDTVYWYQQGPGQDPQFLISFYEKMQSDKGSIPDRFSAQQFSDYHSELNMSSLELGDSALYFCASSLETGSTDTQYFGPGTRLTVL.

The chain employs TRBV28 and TRBJ1-6; D is possibly TRBD1 (6 bases). The CDR3 has 17 amino acids. Trimming took off 6 bases at V and 0 bases at J, with 15 bases between the two ends. The V gene's germline CDR1 is MDHEN and CDR2 SYDVKM. The chain's CDR3 is CASSTGLRSSYNSPLHF. In DNA, the CDR3 is TGTGCCAGCAGCACAGGGCTTAGAAGCTCCTATAATTCACCCCTCCACTTT.